This record concerns one T cell receptor (beta chain) sequence. What this receptor recognizes is not known. Qualities for individual bases were not recorded, and no much larger clone is one base off. CDR1 and CDR2 are read off the germline V gene as MDHEN and SYDVKM. The CDR3 has 14 amino acids, counting the end cysteine and phenylalanine. Only the CDR3 portion is preserved as DNA: 42 bases, with reading frame beginning at the first base. Trimming at the junction amounts to 2 bases on V and 0 bases on J, and the germline ends lie 8 bases apart. Using the deep immunoSEQ assay, TCR CDR3 regions were amplified from genomic DNA by multiplex PCR. Genomic DNA extracted from each cell subset was distributed evenly over all wells of several immunoSEQ 96-well plates, and each plate served as one replicate. For sorted subsets, around 200 ng genomic DNA, equal to tens of thousands of T cell genomes, was loaded into each replicate PCR. Purified libraries were measured with a Qubit 3.0 fluorometer, size-checked on a Bioanalyzer 2100, and measured again with the KAPA Library Quantification kit. Every immunoSEQ 96-well plate was sequenced on a dedicated single-read 150-cycle Illumina NextSeq 550 flow cell. The source study handled its data this way. Because only junctional sequences without quality scores were contained in the immunoSEQ output, filtering matching that applied to full-length reads could not be performed. To assign V/J genes and CDR3, sequences were annotated using PyIR, a Python wrapper for IgBLAST v1.9, with IMGT germline references. Reads were removed for weak V/J assignments (E-value above 1e-6), missing CDR3, stop codons, out-of-frame junctions, or ambiguous translated residues. V3J clonotypes were defined by identical inferred V gene, J gene, and CDR3 amino acid sequence. Percentage overlap between repertoires was computed as shared unique clonotypes divided by the size of the smaller repertoire. Richness of each repertoire was evaluated using RTK rarefaction, the Chao1 estimator, and Recon v2.1 estimates of unobserved clonotypes. Generation probabilities for all TCRbeta clonotypes obtained by the gDNA method from a handful of donors were computed using OLGA. The immuneACCESS repertoire file appears here via TCRdb, limited to in-frame rearrangements. These files lack a portion of the clones; in checked studies, under half of the deficit traces to unresolved V genes, and the cause of the others is not known. V and J calls and clone size are given by that table; D and trimming were obtained from the DNA. Across this sample there are hundreds of thousands of clones, with about 95% seen only once. Over 0.09% of the sample rests with the top ten.

This sample was taken from a study of shared clonotypes between healthy human individuals (dated by TCRdb to about 2020). Regarding the study in general: A few men and two women, aged 18 to 49 years, made up the cohort. Between about 0.8 and 9 billion PBMCs per donor were obtained by leukapheresis. To estimate repertoire size and how much clonotypes are shared between individuals, the study performed deep sequencing of blood TCR repertoires from roughly five healthy adults. To increase sequencing depth and limit assay-specific biases, TCR repertoire library preparation and sequencing were carried out by different laboratories using diverse techniques. For each donor, three plates each were used for CD4 naive and CD4 memory, two plates were used for CD8 naive, and one plate was used for CD8 memory. Here is what the overall study found, with its caveats: Only blood was sampled, and tissue TCR repertoires likely differ from those in blood. Clonotypes shared by all four sorted-subset donors showed higher generation probabilities than non-shared clonotypes. Across a handful of donors, 4.5% to 6.5% of naive CD4, approximately 4% of naive CD8, 2.3% of memory CD4, and about 0.44% of memory CD8 clonotypes were shared. Even with the large sequencing depth, rarefaction of the sorted-subset datasets indicated that sequencing was incomplete. Pairwise subsampling led to the expectation that sequencing depth would affect the degree of clonotype sharing among donors. Naive subsets generally had larger estimated clonotype richness than memory subsets. The genetic and exposure-history diversity represented was limited by the small number of donors.

CD8 naive samples consisted of CD45RO-negative cells that were positively selected for CCR7, yielding a CD45RA+CCR7+ population without TemRA cells. Healthy HIV-negative adults with no recently reported acute infections or vaccinations were included as donors. Every donor was a Caucasian adult residing in Nashville, Tennessee, USA. After blood collection by leukapheresis, PBMCs were isolated using Ficoll-Histopaque density gradient centrifugation and then cryopreserved in the vapor phase of liquid nitrogen. Analytical flow cytometry was used to check the purity and quantity of each magnetically sorted T cell population. From each sorted fraction, genomic DNA was isolated and quantified by UV absorbance on a Nanodrop 2000c.

Recombination joined TRBV28 with TRBJ2-7; D gene: possibly TRBD1, on 6 matching bases. The source is a young woman in good health. The sequencing input was naive CD8+ T cells sorted from blood. This sample's cell subset or site label indicates: CD45RA+CCR7+. The CDR3 here reads CASSLQGNSYEQYF. Here is the DNA: TGTGCCAGCAGTTTACAGGGGAACTCCTACGAGCAGTACTTC.